Listed below are T cell receptor beta chains from one sample, sequenced in a study of cytomegalovirus exposure and HLA in healthy donors. TCRdb's table, derived via immunoSEQ multiplex PCR, lists solely in-frame clones and lacks some. The sample lists 140,000 or so clones, roughly 80% seen once, with 3.4% in the top ten. Sample: PBMCs. The receptors derive from a male donor in good health and CMV-seronegative. Both conserved end residues are part of each CDR3. The D gene is left open where the match is weak. Some rows have no size entry. The others give once, few or many, or a class for an expanded clone.

cdr3_length	d_call	v_call	clone_size	j_call	cdr3_aa	cdr3_nt
17	.	TRBV7-2	.	TRBJ2-2	CASSQQADSLRTGELFF	TGTGCCAGCAGCCAACAAGCGGACAGTTTAAGGACCGGGGAGCTGTTTTTT
16	TRBD2	TRBV6-5	.	TRBJ2-7	CASSLGPGTRTYEQYF	TGTGCCAGCAGTTTAGGTCCCGGGACTAGGACCTACGAGCAGTACTTC
16	.	TRBV25-1	.	TRBJ2-3	CASSDPPGLSTDTQYF	TGTGCCAGCAGTGACCCTCCAGGGTTGAGCACAGATACGCAGTATTTT
13	.	TRBV29-1	.	TRBJ1-1	CSVALRGGTEAFF	TGCAGCGTTGCATTGAGGGGGGGCACTGAAGCTTTCTTT
13	.	TRBV25-1	.	TRBJ2-7	CASKGDISYEQYF	TGTGCCAGCAAGGGAGACATTTCCTACGAGCAGTACTTC
15	.	TRBV4-2	few	TRBJ1-3	CASSQDPGTGNTIYF	TGTGCCAGCAGCCAAGATCCAGGGACTGGAAACACCATATATTTT
14	TRBD1	TRBV7-3	.	TRBJ2-7	CASSPGTGDDEQYF	TGTGCCAGCAGCCCCGGGACAGGGGACGACGAGCAGTACTTC
12	TRBD1	TRBV7-9	few	TRBJ2-1	CSSSGTGDEQFF	TGTTCCAGCAGCGGTACAGGGGATGAGCAGTTCTTC
15	TRBD1	TRBV27	.	TRBJ1-2	CASSSGQGAGNGYTF	TGTGCCAGCAGTTCGGGACAGGGGGCTGGGAATGGCTACACCTTC
14	.	TRBV7-6	.	TRBJ2-7	CASSPRGPSYEQYF	TGTGCCAGCAGCCCCCGCGGTCCTTCCTACGAGCAGTACTTC
14	.	TRBV18	.	TRBJ2-1	CASSPPGLGDEQFF	TGTGCCAGCTCACCACCGGGGCTAGGTGACGAGCAGTTCTTC
13	.	TRBV5-4	.	TRBJ1-2	CASTSQEYYGYTF	TGTGCCAGCACCTCACAGGAATACTATGGCTACACCTTC
15	.	TRBV5-5	.	TRBJ2-1	CASSLTAGQMNEQFF	TGTGCCAGCAGCTTGACGGCGGGTCAGATGAATGAGCAGTTCTTC
18	TRBD1	TRBV9	.	TRBJ1-6	CASSVQPGQSSYNSPLHF	TGTGCCAGCAGCGTACAACCGGGACAGAGCTCCTATAATTCACCCCTCCACTTT
16	TRBD1	TRBV15	.	TRBJ2-1	CATSRKTGASYNEQFF	TGTGCCACCAGCAGAAAGACAGGGGCTTCCTACAATGAGCAGTTCTTC
12	TRBD1	TRBV5-4	.	TRBJ2-1	CASSFDRDEQFF	TGTGCCAGCAGCTTTGACAGGGATGAGCAGTTCTTC
20	TRBD1	TRBV19	.	TRBJ1-2	CASSATGAIIPFGSNYGYTF	TGTGCCAGTAGTGCGACAGGGGCTATAATACCGTTTGGTTCTAACTATGGCTACACCTTC
13	.	TRBV6-6	.	TRBJ2-7	CASSYSEDYEQYF	TGTGCCAGCAGTTACTCCGAGGACTACGAGCAGTACTTC
13	TRBD1	TRBV7-9	.	TRBJ2-5	CASSLAFRQGQYF	TGTGCCAGCAGCTTAGCGTTTAGACAGGGCCAGTACTTC
16	TRBD2	TRBV9	.	TRBJ2-5	CASAGTSGGAGETQYF	TGTGCCAGCGCCGGGACTAGCGGGGGGGCAGGAGAGACCCAGTACTTC
20	TRBD2	TRBV2	once	TRBJ2-1	CASSVDPGLKPESSYNEQFF	TGTGCCAGCAGTGTCGACCCGGGACTAAAGCCCGAGAGCTCCTACAATGAGCAGTTCTTC
16	TRBD1	TRBV14	.	TRBJ2-5	CASSPNSGTGTETQYF	TGTGCCAGCAGTCCAAACTCCGGGACAGGGACGGAGACCCAGTACTTC